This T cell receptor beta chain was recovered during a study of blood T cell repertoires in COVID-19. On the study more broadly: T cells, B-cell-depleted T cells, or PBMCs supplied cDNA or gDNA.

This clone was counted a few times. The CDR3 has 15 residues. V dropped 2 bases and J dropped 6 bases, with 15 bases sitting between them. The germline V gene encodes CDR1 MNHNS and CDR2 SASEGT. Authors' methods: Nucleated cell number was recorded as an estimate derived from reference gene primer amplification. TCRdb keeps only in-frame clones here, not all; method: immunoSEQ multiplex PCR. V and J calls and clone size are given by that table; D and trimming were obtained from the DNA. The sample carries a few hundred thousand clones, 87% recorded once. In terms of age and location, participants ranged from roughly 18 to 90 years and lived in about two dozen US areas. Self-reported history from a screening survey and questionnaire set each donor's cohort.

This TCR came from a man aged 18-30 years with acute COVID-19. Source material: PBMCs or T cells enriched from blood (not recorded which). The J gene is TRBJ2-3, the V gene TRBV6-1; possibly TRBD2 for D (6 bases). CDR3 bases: TGTGCCAGCAGTGAATCACTAGCCTCCGCGGATACGCAGTATTTT. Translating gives CASSESLASADTQYF.